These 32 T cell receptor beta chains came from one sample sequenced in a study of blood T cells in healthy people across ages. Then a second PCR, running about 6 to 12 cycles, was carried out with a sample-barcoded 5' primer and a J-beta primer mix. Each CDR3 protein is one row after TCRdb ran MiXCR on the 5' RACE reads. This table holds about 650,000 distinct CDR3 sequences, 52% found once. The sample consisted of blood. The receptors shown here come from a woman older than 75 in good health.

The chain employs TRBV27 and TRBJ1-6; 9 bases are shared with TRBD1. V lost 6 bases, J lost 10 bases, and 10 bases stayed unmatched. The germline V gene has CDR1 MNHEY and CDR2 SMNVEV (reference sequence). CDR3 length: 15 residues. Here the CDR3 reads CASRITGGWNSPLHF. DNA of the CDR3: TGTGCCAGCAGAATAACAGGGGGCTGGAACTCACCCCTCCACTTT.

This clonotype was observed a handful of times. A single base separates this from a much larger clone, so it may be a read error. The CDR3 protein is CASSIGTTYNEQYF. CDR3 DNA: TGTGCCAGCAGCATCGGGACTACCTACAATGAGCAGTACTTC. The rearrangement links TRBV6-6 to TRBJ2-1, with 7 bases that match TRBD2. The J call could be wrong; TRBJ2-7 is a better fit for the DNA end. From germline, CDR1 is MNHNY and CDR2 SVGAGI (reference sequence). The CDR3 is made up of 14 amino acids.

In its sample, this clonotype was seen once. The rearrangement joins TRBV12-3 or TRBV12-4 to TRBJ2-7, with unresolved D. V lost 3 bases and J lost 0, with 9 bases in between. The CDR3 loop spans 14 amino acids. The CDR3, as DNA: TGTGCCAGCAGTTTTGGGGATAACTCCTACGAGCAGTACTTC. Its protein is CASSFGDNSYEQYF.

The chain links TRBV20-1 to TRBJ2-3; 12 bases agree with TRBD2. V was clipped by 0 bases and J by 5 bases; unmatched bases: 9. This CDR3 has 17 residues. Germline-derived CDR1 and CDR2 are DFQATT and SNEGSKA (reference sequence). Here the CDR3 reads CSARDRRLAGGVDTQYF. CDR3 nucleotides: TGCAGTGCTAGAGATCGCCGGCTAGCGGGGGGGGTAGATACGCAGTATTTT.

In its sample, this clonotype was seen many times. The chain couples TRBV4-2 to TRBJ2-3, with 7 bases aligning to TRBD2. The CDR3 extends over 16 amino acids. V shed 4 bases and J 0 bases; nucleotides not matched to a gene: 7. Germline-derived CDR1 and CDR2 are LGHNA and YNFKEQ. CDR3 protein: CASSPRLAESTDTQYF. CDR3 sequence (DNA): TGTGCCAGCAGCCCTCGGCTAGCGGAGAGCACAGATACGCAGTATTTT.

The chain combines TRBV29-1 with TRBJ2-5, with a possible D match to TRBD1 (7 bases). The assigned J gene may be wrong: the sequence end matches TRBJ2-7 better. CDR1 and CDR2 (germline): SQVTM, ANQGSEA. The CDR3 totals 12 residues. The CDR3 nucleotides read TGCAGCGCCTTGCAGGGGGGAAACGAGCAGTACTTC. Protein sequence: CSALQGGNEQYF.

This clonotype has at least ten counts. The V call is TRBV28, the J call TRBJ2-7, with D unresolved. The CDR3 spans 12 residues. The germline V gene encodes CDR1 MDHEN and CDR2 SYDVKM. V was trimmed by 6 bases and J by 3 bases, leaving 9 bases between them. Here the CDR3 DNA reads TGTGCCAGCAGCCTTACAGACTACGAGCAGTACTTC. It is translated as CASSLTDYEQYF.

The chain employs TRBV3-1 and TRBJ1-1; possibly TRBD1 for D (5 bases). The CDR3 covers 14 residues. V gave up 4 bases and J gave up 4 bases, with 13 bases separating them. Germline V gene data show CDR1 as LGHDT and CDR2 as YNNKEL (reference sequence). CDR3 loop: CASSRREESTEAFF. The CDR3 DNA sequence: TGTGCCAGCAGCCGCAGGGAGGAGAGCACTGAAGCTTTCTTT.

The CDR3: CASRTSDPIYEQYF. The CDR3 DNA reads TGTGCCAGCAGGACGAGCGATCCAATCTACGAGCAGTACTTC. The gene calls are TRBV6-5 and TRBJ2-7; unclear D gene. The V gene's germline CDR1 is MNHEY and CDR2 SVGAGI. Trimming pared 6 bases from V and 3 bases from J, leaving 15 bases between. The CDR3 sequence is 14 residues long.

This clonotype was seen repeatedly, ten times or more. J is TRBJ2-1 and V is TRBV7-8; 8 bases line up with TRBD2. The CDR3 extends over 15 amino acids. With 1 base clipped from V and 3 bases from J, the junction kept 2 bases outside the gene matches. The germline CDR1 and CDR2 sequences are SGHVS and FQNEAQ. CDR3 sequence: CASSLVAGHYNEQFF. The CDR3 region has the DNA TGTGCCAGCAGCTTAGTAGCGGGACACTACAATGAGCAGTTCTTC.

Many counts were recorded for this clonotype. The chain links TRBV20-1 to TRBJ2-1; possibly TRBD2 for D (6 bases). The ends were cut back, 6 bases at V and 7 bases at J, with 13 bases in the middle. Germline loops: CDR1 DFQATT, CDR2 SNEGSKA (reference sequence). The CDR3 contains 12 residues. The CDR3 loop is CSASAGWNEQFF. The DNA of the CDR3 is TGCAGTGCCTCGGCGGGGTGGAATGAGCAGTTCTTC.

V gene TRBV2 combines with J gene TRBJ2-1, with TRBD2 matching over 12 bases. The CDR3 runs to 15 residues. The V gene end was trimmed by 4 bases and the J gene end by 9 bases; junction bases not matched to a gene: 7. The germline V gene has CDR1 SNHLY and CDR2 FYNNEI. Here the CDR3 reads CASSAPGLAGPEQFF. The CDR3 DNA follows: TGTGCCAGCAGTGCCCCGGGACTAGCGGGTCCTGAGCAGTTCTTC.

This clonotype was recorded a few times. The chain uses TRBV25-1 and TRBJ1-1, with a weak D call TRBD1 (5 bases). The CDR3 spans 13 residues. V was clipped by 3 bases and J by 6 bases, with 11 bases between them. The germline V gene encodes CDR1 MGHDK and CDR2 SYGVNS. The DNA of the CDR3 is TGTGCCAGCAGTGAGGGGGATAGGTCTGAAGCTTTCTTT. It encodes CASSEGDRSEAFF.

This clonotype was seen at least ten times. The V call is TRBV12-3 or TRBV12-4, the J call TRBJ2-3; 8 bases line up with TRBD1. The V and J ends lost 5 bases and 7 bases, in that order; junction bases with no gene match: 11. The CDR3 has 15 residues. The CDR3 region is CASSPWTGIRNTQYF. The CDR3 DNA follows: TGTGCCAGCAGTCCTTGGACAGGGATCCGTAATACGCAGTATTTT.

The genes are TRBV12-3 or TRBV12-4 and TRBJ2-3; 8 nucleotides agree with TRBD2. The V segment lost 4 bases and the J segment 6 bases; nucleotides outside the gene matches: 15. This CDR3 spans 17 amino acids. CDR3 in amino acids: CASSSLGTRARVDTQYF. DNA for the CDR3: TGTGCCAGCAGTTCCCTGGGGACTAGGGCGAGAGTGGATACGCAGTATTTT.

DNA of the CDR3: TGTGCCAGCAGCCAAGTCCGCCAGGGGGATAAGCCCCAGCATTTT. Its protein product is CASSQVRQGDKPQHF. The chain couples TRBV4-2 to TRBJ1-5; the match to TRBD1 covers 7 bases. This CDR3 spans 15 amino acids. V dropped 1 base and J dropped 8; count of bases not matched to a gene: 8. Per germline, CDR1 LGHNA and CDR2 YNFKEQ.

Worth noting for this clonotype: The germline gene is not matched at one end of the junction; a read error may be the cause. DNA of the CDR3: TGTGCCGGCAGAGGGAGTGGGAGAACGAATGAGCAGTTCTTC. Translating gives CAGRGSGRTNEQFF. This rearrangement joins TRBV6-2 or TRBV6-3 to TRBJ2-1; D is possibly TRBD2 (5 bases). Germline V gene data show CDR1 as MNHEY and CDR2 as SVGEGT. CDR3 length: 14 amino acids.

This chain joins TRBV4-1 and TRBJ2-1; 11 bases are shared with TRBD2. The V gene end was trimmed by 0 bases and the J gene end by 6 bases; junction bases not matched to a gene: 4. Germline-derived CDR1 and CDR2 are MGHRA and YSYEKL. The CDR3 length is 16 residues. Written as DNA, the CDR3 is TGCGCCAGCAGCCAAGAGCCACTAGCGGGAGTCAATGAGCAGTTCTTC. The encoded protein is CASSQEPLAGVNEQFF.

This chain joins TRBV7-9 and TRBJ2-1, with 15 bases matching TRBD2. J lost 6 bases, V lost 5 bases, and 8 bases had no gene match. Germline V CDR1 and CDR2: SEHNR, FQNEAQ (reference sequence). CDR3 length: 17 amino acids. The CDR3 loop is CASSTRTSGRARNEQFF. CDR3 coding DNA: TGTGCCAGCAGCACCCGGACTAGCGGGAGGGCCCGCAATGAGCAGTTCTTC. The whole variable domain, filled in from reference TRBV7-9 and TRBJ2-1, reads DTGVSQNPRHKITKRGQNVTFRCDPISEHNRLYWYRQTLGQGPEFLTYFQNEAQLEKSRLLSDRFSAERPKGSFSTLEIQRTEQGDSAMYLCASSTRTSGRARNEQFFGPGTRLTVL.

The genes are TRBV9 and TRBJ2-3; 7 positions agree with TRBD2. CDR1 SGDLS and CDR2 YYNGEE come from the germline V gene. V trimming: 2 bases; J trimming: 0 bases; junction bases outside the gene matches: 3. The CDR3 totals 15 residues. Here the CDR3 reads CASSVGGLSTDTQYF. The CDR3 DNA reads TGTGCCAGCAGCGTTGGGGGACTAAGCACAGATACGCAGTATTTT.

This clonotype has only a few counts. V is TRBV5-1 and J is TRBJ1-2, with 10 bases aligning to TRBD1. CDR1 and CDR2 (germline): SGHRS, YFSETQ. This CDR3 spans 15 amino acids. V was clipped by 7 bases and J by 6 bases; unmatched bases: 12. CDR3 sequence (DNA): TGCGCCAGCGGCTACTCCTGGACAGGGGGGGATGGCTACACCTTC. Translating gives CASGYSWTGGDGYTF.

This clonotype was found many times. CDR3 sequence (DNA): TGTGCCAGCAGTTTTGGGGGAGGATCGGAAAAACTGTTTTTT. Amino acids: CASSFGGGSEKLFF. The chain has TRBV12-3 or TRBV12-4 and TRBJ1-4, with D possibly being TRBD1 (5 bases). CDR3 length: 14 amino acids. With 3 bases removed from V and 8 bases from J, the gap between germline ends came to 13 bases.

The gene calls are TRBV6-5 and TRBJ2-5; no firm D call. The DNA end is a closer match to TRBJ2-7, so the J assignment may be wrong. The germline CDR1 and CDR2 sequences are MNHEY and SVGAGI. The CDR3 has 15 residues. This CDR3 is CASGPRPEAFYEQYF. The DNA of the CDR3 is TGTGCCAGCGGCCCCCGGCCAGAGGCCTTCTACGAGCAGTACTTC.

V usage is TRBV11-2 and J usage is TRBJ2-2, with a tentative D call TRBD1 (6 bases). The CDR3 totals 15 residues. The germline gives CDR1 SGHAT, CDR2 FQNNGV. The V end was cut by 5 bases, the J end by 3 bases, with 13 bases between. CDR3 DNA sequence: TGTGCCAGCAGCAGGGACACCCACGACACCGGGGAGCTGTTTTTT. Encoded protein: CASSRDTHDTGELFF.

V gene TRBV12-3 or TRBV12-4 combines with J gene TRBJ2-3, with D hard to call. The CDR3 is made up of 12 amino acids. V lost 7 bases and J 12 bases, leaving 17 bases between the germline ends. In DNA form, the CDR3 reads TGTGCCAGCACCCAACTGACCCCAGTACAGTATTTT. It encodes CASTQLTPVQYF.

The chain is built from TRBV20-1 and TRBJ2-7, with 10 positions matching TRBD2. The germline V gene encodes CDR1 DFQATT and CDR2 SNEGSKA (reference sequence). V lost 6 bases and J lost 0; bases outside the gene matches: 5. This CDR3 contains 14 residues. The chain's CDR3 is CSAPGLAFSYEQYF. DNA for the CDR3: TGCAGTGCCCCGGGACTAGCGTTCTCCTACGAGCAGTACTTC.

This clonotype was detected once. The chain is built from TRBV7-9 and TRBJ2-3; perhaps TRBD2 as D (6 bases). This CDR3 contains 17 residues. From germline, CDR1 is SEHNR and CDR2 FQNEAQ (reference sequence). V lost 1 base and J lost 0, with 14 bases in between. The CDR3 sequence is CASSLGISGASTDTQYF. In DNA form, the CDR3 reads TGTGCCAGCAGCTTAGGGATTAGCGGAGCTAGCACAGATACGCAGTATTTT.

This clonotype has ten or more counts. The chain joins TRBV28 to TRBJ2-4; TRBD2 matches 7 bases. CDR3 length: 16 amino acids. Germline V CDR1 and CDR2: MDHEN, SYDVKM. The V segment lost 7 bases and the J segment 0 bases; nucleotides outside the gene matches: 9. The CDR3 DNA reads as TGTGCCAGCACCCCGGGGAGGGCGCTAGCCAAAAACATTCAGTACTTC. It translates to CASTPGRALAKNIQYF.

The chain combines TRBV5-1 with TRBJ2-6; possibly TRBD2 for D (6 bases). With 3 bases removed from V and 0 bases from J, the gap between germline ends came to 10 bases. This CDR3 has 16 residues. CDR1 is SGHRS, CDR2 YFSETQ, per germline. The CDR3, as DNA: TGCGCCAGCAGCTCTTTCGGGGGCTCTGGGGCCAACGTCCTGACTTTC. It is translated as CASSSFGGSGANVLTF.

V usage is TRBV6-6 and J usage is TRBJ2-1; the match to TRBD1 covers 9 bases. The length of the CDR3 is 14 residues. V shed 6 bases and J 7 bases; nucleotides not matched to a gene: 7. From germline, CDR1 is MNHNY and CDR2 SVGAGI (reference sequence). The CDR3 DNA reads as TGTGCCAGCAGGGGACAGGGCACGGGGAATGAGCAGTTCTTC. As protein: CASRGQGTGNEQFF.

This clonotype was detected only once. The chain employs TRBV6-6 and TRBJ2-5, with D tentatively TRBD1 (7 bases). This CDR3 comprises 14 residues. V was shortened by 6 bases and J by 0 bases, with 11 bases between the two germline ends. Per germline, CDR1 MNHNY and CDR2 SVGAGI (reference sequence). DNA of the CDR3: TGTGCCAGCAGCCGCGGGACAGACCAAGAGACCCAGTACTTC. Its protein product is CASSRGTDQETQYF.

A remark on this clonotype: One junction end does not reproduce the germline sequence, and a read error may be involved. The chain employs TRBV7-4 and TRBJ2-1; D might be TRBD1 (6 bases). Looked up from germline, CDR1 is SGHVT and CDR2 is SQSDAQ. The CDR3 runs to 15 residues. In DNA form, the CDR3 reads TGTGCCAGCAGGCTTGAGACAGGATTTTCCAATGGGCAGTTCTTC. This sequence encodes CASRLETGFSNGQFF.